The 13 T cell receptor beta chains in this list originate from one sample, sequenced in a study of siplizumab effects on memory and regulatory T cells. Only in-frame clones appear in the TCRdb table, and some are missing; sequencing was by immunoSEQ multiplex PCR. The repertoire holds about 63,000 clones, with 75% to 90% as singletons. The sample comprised memory CD4+ T cells sorted from blood. Every receptor here comes from a human donor in good health.

The V gene is TRBV11-2, the J gene TRBJ1-2; 9 nucleotides align to TRBD1. V lost 5 bases, J lost 8 bases, and 9 bases stayed unmatched. The CDR3 totals 14 residues. CDR1 and CDR2 (germline): SGHAT, FQNNGV. The CDR3 spells CASSPRVDRGGYTF. DNA of the CDR3: TGTGCCAGCAGCCCCCGAGTGGACAGGGGCGGCTACACCTTC.

This chain uses TRBV5-5 with TRBJ2-7; no definite D call. The germline V and J ends were trimmed by 3 bases and 0 bases, with 7 bases remaining between them. Per germline, CDR1 SGHKS and CDR2 YYEKEE (reference sequence). CDR3 size: 13 residues. The CDR3 here is CASSSGSSYEQYF. The CDR3 DNA follows: TGTGCCAGCAGCTCAGGATCCTCCTACGAGCAGTACTTC.

The chain has TRBV30 and TRBJ2-5, with 12 bases that match TRBD2. Losses at the gene ends were 1 base for V and 1 base for J; bases not matched to a gene: 4. The CDR3 has 16 amino acids. Germline CDR1 is GTSNPN and CDR2 is SVGIG (reference sequence). The CDR3 DNA follows: TGTGCCTGGAGTGGTGGGACTAGCGGGCTCCAAGAGACCCAGTACTTC. Amino acid sequence: CAWSGGTSGLQETQYF. Supplemented by reference TRBV30 and TRBJ2-5, the full variable domain reads SQTIHQWPATLVQPVGSPLSLECTVEGTSNPNLYWYRQAAGRGLQLLFYSVGIGQISSEVPQNLSASRPQDRQFILSSKKLLLSDSGFYLCAWSGGTSGLQETQYFGPGTRLLVL.

The J gene is TRBJ1-1, the V gene TRBV6-5; possibly TRBD1 for D (5 bases). V gave up 4 bases and J gave up 4 bases, with 13 bases separating them. Germline loops: CDR1 MNHEY, CDR2 SVGAGI. The CDR3 has 14 residues. DNA of the CDR3: TGTGCCAGCAGTTCCTCCACGGGACTCACTGAAGCTTTCTTT. Its protein product is CASSSSTGLTEAFF.

V gene TRBV19 combines with J gene TRBJ2-5, with 8 bases matching TRBD1. TRBJ2-7 explains the end of the DNA better; the J call may be wrong. The CDR3 loop spans 14 amino acids. The germline gives CDR1 LNHDA, CDR2 SQIVND (reference sequence). CDR3 in DNA: TGTGCCAGTAGTGTTGGGGGACAGGCTAACGAGCAGTACTTC. Encoded protein: CASSVGGQANEQYF.

This rearrangement joins TRBV5-4 to TRBJ1-2, with 7 bases identical to TRBD1. Trimming took 5 bases from V and 2 from J; bases not matched to a gene: 3. Germline V gives CDR1 SGHNT, CDR2 YYREEE (reference sequence). There are 13 residues in the CDR3. In DNA form, the CDR3 reads TGTGCCAGCAGGCGACAGGGAAACTATGGCTACACCTTC. It codes for CASRRQGNYGYTF.

J is TRBJ1-4 and V is TRBV5-4; TRBD1 agrees at 7 bases. The CDR3 is 12 residues long. V lost 2 bases, J lost 12 bases, and 4 bases stayed unmatched. From germline, CDR1 is SGHNT and CDR2 YYREEE (reference sequence). CDR3: CASSFPGTELFF. CDR3 DNA sequence: TGTGCCAGCAGCTTCCCCGGGACAGAACTGTTTTTT.

Worth noting for this clone: This sample also contains other DNA sequences that code for the same CDR3. The chain couples TRBV6-1 to TRBJ1-2; 7 bases map to TRBD1. Losses at the gene ends were 8 bases for V and 0 bases for J; bases not matched to a gene: 3. Germline V gives CDR1 MNHNS, CDR2 SASEGT. CDR3 length equals 13 residues. The CDR3: CASRDRANYGYTF. DNA for the CDR3: TGTGCCAGCCGGGACAGAGCTAACTATGGCTACACCTTC.

The chain has TRBV6-5 and TRBJ1-1; no firm D call. V lost 5 bases and J 4 bases, leaving 14 bases between the germline ends. CDR3 length: 14 residues. CDR1 MNHEY and CDR2 SVGAGI come from the germline V gene. CDR3 protein: CASSPDVWSTEAFF. For the CDR3, the DNA is TGTGCCAGCAGTCCCGACGTGTGGAGCACTGAAGCTTTCTTT.

The J gene is TRBJ2-3, the V gene TRBV7-9; TRBD1 aligns across 7 bases. Germline V CDR1 and CDR2: SEHNR, FQNEAQ (reference sequence). This CDR3 spans 15 amino acids. V lost 2 bases to trimming and J lost 0 bases; unmatched junction nucleotides: 2. The CDR3 region has the DNA TGTGCCAGCAGCTTAAGCAGGGGGAGCACAGATACGCAGTATTTT. Amino acid sequence: CASSLSRGSTDTQYF.

The table lists this clone with a count of one. The same CDR3 can be traced to other DNA sequences in this sample. The V call is TRBV5-1, the J call TRBJ2-7, with 7 bases that match TRBD2. Germline loops: CDR1 SGHRS, CDR2 YFSETQ. The length of the CDR3 is 16 residues. Trimming at V came to 0 bases and at J to 4 bases, leaving 10 bases not matched to a gene. CDR3 sequence: CASSLVGGSNFYEQYF. As DNA, the CDR3 is TGCGCCAGCAGCTTGGTCGGGGGGTCAAACTTTTACGAGCAGTACTTC.

V and J are TRBV30 and TRBJ1-3; weak D call: TRBD1 (5 bases). In germline, CDR1 is GTSNPN, CDR2 SVGIG (reference sequence). The CDR3 has 13 residues. Trimming cost V 0 bases and J 8 bases, with 11 bases left between them. The CDR3 DNA reads TGTGCCTGGAGTGTAAAAGGGGCGGACACCATATATTTT. It codes for CAWSVKGADTIYF.

V gene TRBV21-1 combines with J gene TRBJ2-5. TRBV21-1 counts as a pseudogene. The CDR3 is 13 amino acids. For the CDR3, the DNA is TGTGCCAGCAGCCCTGGACGGATAGAGACCCAGTACTTC. Translation: CASSPGRIETQYF.